Below, one T cell receptor (beta chain) is given with its context. Antigen specificity is unknown. Trimming shortened V by 2 bases and J by 2 bases, and 13 bases separated the two germline ends. The CDR3 totals 15 residues. The germline CDR1 and CDR2 sequences are SGHAT and FQNNGV. These data belong to a study of yellow fever vaccine responses in identical twins. TCRdb re-derived calls from the RT-PCR reads in MiXCR, one entry per CDR3 protein. The sample comprises tens of thousands of distinct CDR3 sequences, roughly 73% of which are singletons, and 4.5% to 5.5% rests with the top ten. Study results and caveats: Twins reportedly showed a vaccine T cell response that seemed partly convergent and partly personalized.

The origin of this receptor is a woman aged 18 to 35 who received the yellow fever vaccine. The starting material was T cells from blood (PBMCs), unsorted or a sorted subset (not recorded which), obtained before or after yellow fever vaccination (not recorded which). This chain links TRBV11-2 with TRBJ2-7; a possible D gene is TRBD1 (6 bases). CDR3 loop: CASSLSRGTAYEQYF. The DNA of the CDR3 is TGTGCCAGCAGCTTATCCAGGGGAACGGCCTACGAGCAGTACTTC.